Listed below are T cell receptor beta chains from one sample, sequenced in a study of beta chain features in type 1 diabetes. Here immunoSEQ multiplex PCR was the method, and the copy in TCRdb shows in-frame clones only, minus some. This sample has hundreds of thousands of clones, with roughly 8.8% found just once. The sample taken for sequencing was central memory CD4+ T cells from blood. The receptors originated from a young man with type 1 diabetes. Both conserved end residues are part of each CDR3. The D gene is left open where the match is weak. Expanded clones are given a class, and other clones once, few, many or no size at all.

d_gene,j_gene,v_gene,abundance,CDR3aa,CDR3nt
NA,TRBJ1-6,TRBV7-9,NA,CASSRGLQQSPLHF,TGTGCCAGCAGCCGGGGACTCCAGCAGTCACCCCTCCACTTT
NA,TRBJ2-7,TRBV7-2,NA,CASSLEANYEQYF,TGTGCCAGCAGCTTAGAGGCCAACTACGAGCAGTACTTC
NA,TRBJ2-2,TRBV28,NA,CASSLGRGTAGAGELFF,TGTGCCAGCAGTTTGGGGAGAGGGACAGCGGGCGCCGGGGAGCTGTTTTTT
TRBD1,TRBJ2-7,TRBV5-1,NA,CASSPADRAYEQYF,TGCGCCAGCAGCCCCGCGGACAGGGCCTACGAGCAGTACTTC
NA,TRBJ2-1,TRBV23-1,few,CASSHRSGASSYNEQFF,TGCGCCAGCAGTCACAGGTCGGGGGCGAGCTCCTACAATGAGCAGTTCTTC
TRBD2,TRBJ2-7,TRBV7-2,NA,CASSGLAGRYEQYF,TGTGCCAGCAGCGGACTAGCGGGTCGCTACGAGCAGTACTTC
TRBD1,TRBJ2-7,TRBV2,NA,CASQPGQGSYEQYF,TGTGCCAGTCAACCGGGACAGGGGTCCTACGAGCAGTACTTC
NA,TRBJ1-3,TRBV7-2,many,CASSLGGSGNTIYF,TGTGCCAGCAGCTTAGGGGGCTCTGGAAACACCATATATTTT
TRBD2,TRBJ2-4,TRBV29-1,NA,CSVEVPPGGSDIQYF,TGCAGCGTTGAGGTTCCACCGGGAGGGTCGGACATTCAGTACTTC
TRBD1,TRBJ2-4,TRBV5-6,many,CASSVQGAQDIQYF,TGTGCCAGCAGCGTGCAGGGGGCGCAAGACATTCAGTACTTC
TRBD1,TRBJ1-2,TRBV11-2,NA,CASSFQDRGGYTF,TGTGCCAGCAGCTTCCAGGACAGGGGAGGCTACACCTTC
TRBD2,TRBJ2-1,TRBV6-1,NA,CAISESAGGSYNEQFF,TGTGCCATCAGTGAGTCTGCGGGGGGGTCCTACAATGAGCAGTTCTTC
TRBD1,TRBJ1-5,TRBV6-5,many,CASRTGGQPQHF,TGTGCCAGCAGGACAGGGGGTCAGCCCCAGCATTTT
TRBD1,TRBJ2-5,TRBV29-1,few,CSLLDRGETQYF,TGCAGCTTATTAGACAGGGGAGAGACCCAGTACTTC
TRBD2,TRBJ2-1,TRBV5-1,many,CASELAGEGNEQFF,TGCGCCAGCGAACTAGCGGGGGAAGGGAATGAGCAGTTCTTC
TRBD2,TRBJ2-5,TRBV28,NA,CASSLSLAGGPKETQYF,TGTGCCAGCAGTTTGTCACTAGCGGGGGGGCCCAAAGAGACCCAGTACTTC
TRBD1,TRBJ2-1,TRBV2,few,CASSRDRVNNEQFF,TGTGCCAGCAGCCGGGACAGGGTAAACAATGAGCAGTTCTTC
TRBD1,TRBJ2-2,TRBV7-8,few,CASSSPTGVGTGELFF,TGTGCCAGCAGCTCCCCGACAGGGGTGGGCACCGGGGAGCTGTTTTTT